The 9 T cell receptor beta chains listed next were all sequenced from one sample in a study of post-analysis software for immune sequencing data. Their specific antigens are unknown. Study-level results: Several TRBV segments occurring more often in patients than controls included TRBV5-6, TRBV5-1 and TRBV20-1.

The TCR beta cDNA libraries contained unique molecular identifiers. A single record per CDR3 protein comes from TCRdb applying MiXCR to the PCR reads. Of approximately 360,000 distinct CDR3 sequences listed, around 33% are singletons. What was sequenced was blood. Receptors originate from a girl between 5 and 17 years old with multiple sclerosis.

The V call is TRBV20-1, the J call TRBJ2-3, with D tentatively TRBD2 (7 bases). There are 17 residues in the CDR3. The germline gives CDR1 DFQATT, CDR2 SNEGSKA (reference sequence). V lost 6 bases, J lost 2 bases, and 24 bases lay in between. CDR3 bases: TGCAGTGCCCCGGATTGGGGGCCAGCGGGGTACACAGATACGCAGTATTTT. Residues: CSAPDWGPAGYTDTQYF.

This clonotype showed up just a few times. V is TRBV18 and J is TRBJ2-3; 7 positions agree with TRBD1. The germline V gene has CDR1 KGHSH and CDR2 LQKENI. This CDR3 spans 15 amino acids. Trimming at V came to 1 base and at J to 6 bases, leaving 7 bases not matched to a gene. This CDR3 is CASSPRATGTDTQYF. The CDR3 coding sequence is TGTGCCAGCTCACCACGGGCGACAGGGACGGATACGCAGTATTTT.

The chain couples TRBV7-9 to TRBJ1-6, with unresolved D. The CDR3 spans 14 residues. The V gene lost 3 bases and the J gene lost 0 bases, with 3 bases spanning the gap. Per the germline V gene, CDR1 is SEHNR and CDR2 is FQNEAQ (reference sequence). CDR3 region: CASSLYSYNSPLHF. CDR3 DNA sequence: TGTGCCAGCAGCTTGTACTCCTATAATTCACCCCTCCACTTT.

This clonotype was counted a few times. One end of the junction fails to match germline, which may point to a read error. The chain combines TRBV20-1 with TRBJ2-1; perhaps D is TRBD1 or TRBD2 (6 bases each). The CDR3 is 16 amino acids. CDR1 and CDR2 from the germline V gene are DFQATT and SNEGSKA (reference sequence). CDR3: CSTRGKEGVPYNEQFF. In nucleotides, the CDR3 is TGCAGTACTAGAGGAAAGGAGGGGGTCCCCTACAATGAGCAGTTCTTC.

The table lists this clonotype with a few counts. The V and J genes are TRBV6-5 and TRBJ2-3; weak D call: TRBD2 (6 bases). The length of the CDR3 is 15 residues. V was cut by 7 bases and J by 2 bases, with 16 bases left in between. Per germline, CDR1 MNHEY and CDR2 SVGAGI. The CDR3 region has the DNA TGTGCCAGCACCCGACTAGGATGGTACACAGATACGCAGTATTTT. It encodes CASTRLGWYTDTQYF.

The chain couples TRBV6-6 to TRBJ1-2; weak D call: TRBD1 (6 bases). The ends were cut back, 0 bases at V and 6 bases at J, with 11 bases in the middle. CDR3 length: 14 residues. Germline assignment: CDR1 MNHNY and CDR2 SVGAGI (reference sequence). For the CDR3, the DNA is TGTGCCAGCAGTTACTCGTGGGGGGCAGATGGCTACACCTTC. Protein product: CASSYSWGADGYTF.

The chain is built from TRBV29-1 and TRBJ1-2; TRBD1 is a possible D gene (5 bases). Trimming removed 2 bases from V and 5 bases from J, with 12 bases in between. Per germline, CDR1 SQVTM and CDR2 ANQGSEA. The CDR3 is 13 amino acids. Here the CDR3 reads CSVEIGQGYGYTF. The CDR3 bases are TGCAGCGTTGAAATCGGCCAGGGTTATGGCTACACCTTC.

This clonotype occurred a few times. This chain links TRBV6-5 with TRBJ2-1; possibly TRBD1 for D (5 bases). V lost 4 bases to trimming and J lost 4 bases, with 8 bases between them. This CDR3 comprises 13 residues. CDR1 and CDR2 from the germline V gene are MNHEY and SVGAGI. In DNA, the CDR3 is TGTGCCAGCAGTTCCCGACAGTACAATGAGCAGTTCTTC. Translation gives CASSSRQYNEQFF.

The chain joins TRBV15 to TRBJ2-7; a possible D gene is TRBD1 (6 bases). Trimming removed 0 bases at V and 2 bases at J, with 11 bases between. The CDR3 extends over 15 amino acids. Germline assignment: CDR1 LNHNV and CDR2 YYDKDF (reference sequence). The CDR3 protein is CATSRDRGEAYEQYF. The CDR3 nucleotides are TGTGCCACCAGCAGAGACAGGGGAGAGGCCTACGAGCAGTACTTC.